These T cell receptor beta chains were read from a single sample in a study of Graves' ophthalmopathy and Graves' hyperthyroidism. TCRdb reanalysed the multiplex PCR reads using MiXCR and keeps one entry per CDR3 protein. Among a few hundred thousand distinct CDR3 sequences, about 18% were seen once, and the ten largest hold around 1.5%. Sequenced: peripheral blood. Receptors were obtained from a woman younger than 30 with Graves' ophthalmopathy. Both conserved end residues are part of each CDR3. The D gene is left open where the match is weak. A row's size may be missing; if present it is once, few, many or a size class.

NA,NA,TRBV28,TRBJ1-5,TGTGCCAGCAGTGGGGCTGATCAGCCCCAGCATTTT,CASSGADQPQHF
NA,many,TRBV6-1,TRBJ2-5,TGTGCCAGCACCCCACTGGGCCAAGAGACCCAGTACTTC,CASTPLGQETQYF
TRBD1,many,TRBV6-2/TRBV6-3,TRBJ1-5,TGTGCCAGCAGTCCCATGTGGACAGGCCATCAGCCCCAGCATTTT,CASSPMWTGHQPQHF
NA,many,TRBV20-1,TRBJ2-7,TGCAGTGCTCCCGAGCGGCCCTCATCCTACGAGCAGTACTTC,CSAPERPSSYEQYF
NA,many,TRBV5-1,TRBJ2-7,TGCGCCAGCAGATATACCTCCTTCTACGAGCAGTACTTC,CASRYTSFYEQYF
NA,NA,TRBV12-3/TRBV12-4,TRBJ1-1,TGTGCCAGCAGTTTCTCCGGTGAAGCTTTCTTT,CASSFSGEAFF
NA,NA,TRBV27,TRBJ1-2,TGTGCCAGCAGTTGGGTCGACGGGGATGGCTACACCTTC,CASSWVDGDGYTF
TRBD1,many,TRBV28,TRBJ2-4,TGTGCCAGCCGATGGACAGGGAAAAACATTCAGTACTTC,CASRWTGKNIQYF
TRBD1,many,TRBV28,TRBJ2-5,TGTGCCAGCAGTCCCCAACCCGGACAGGGGGGACTAGAGACCCAGTACTTC,CASSPQPGQGGLETQYF
NA,many,TRBV6-5,TRBJ2-2,TGTGCCAGCAGCCAGGCAGTGAACACCGGGGAGCTGTTTTTT,CASSQAVNTGELFF
TRBD2,many,TRBV10-3,TRBJ2-5,TGTGCCATCAGTGGGCTAGCGGGGGGTCTCCAAGAGACCCAGTACTTC,CAISGLAGGLQETQYF
NA,many,TRBV7-2,TRBJ1-6,TGTGCCAGCAGTTCAAATTCACCCCTCCACTTT,CASSSNSPLHF
NA,many,TRBV12-3/TRBV12-4,TRBJ1-1,TGTGCCAGCAGTCTTCCCTGGGGGGCGGCTGAAGCTTTCTTT,CASSLPWGAAEAFF
NA,many,TRBV12-3/TRBV12-4,TRBJ1-3,TGTGCCAGCAGTTTTTGGCCTTCTGGAAACACCATATATTTT,CASSFWPSGNTIYF
NA,many,TRBV6-1,TRBJ1-6,TGTGCCAGCAGCCCAGGGGCTTATTCCCGCTCACCCCTCCACTTT,CASSPGAYSRSPLHF
TRBD1,many,TRBV20-1,TRBJ2-4,TGCAGTGCTAGAGAGGACAGGGCGTGGAACATTCAGTACTTC,CSAREDRAWNIQYF
TRBD2,many,TRBV28,TRBJ2-5,TGTGCCAGCAGTTTCCTCCCAGCGGGGCCGACGGAGACCCAGTACTTC,CASSFLPAGPTETQYF
TRBD1,many,TRBV20-1,TRBJ1-2,TGCAGTGCTAGATCAACAGGGGGCTTAAAGTCGGGCTATGGCTACACCTTC,CSARSTGGLKSGYGYTF
NA,many,TRBV6-5,TRBJ1-2,TGTGCCAGCAGTTACTCTTGGACAGCGCGCTACACCTTC,CASSYSWTARYTF
NA,few,TRBV7-8,TRBJ2-7,TGTGCCAGCAGTTTAATGGTAGCAGGGGGGTTCCACGAGCAGTACTTC,CASSLMVAGGFHEQYF
NA,many,TRBV6-1,TRBJ1-5,TGTGCCAGCAGTAAAAACCAGGCCCAGCATTTT,CASSKNQAQHF
TRBD1,NA,TRBV11-2,TRBJ2-7,TGTGCCAGCAGCCCCGCGGGGGGACAGGGGAGGAAAGATGAGCAGTACTTC,CASSPAGGQGRKDEQYF
NA,many,TRBV7-9,TRBJ1-2,TGTGCCAGCAGCTTAGAGGAATACTATGGCTACACCTTC,CASSLEEYYGYTF
NA,few,TRBV6-5,TRBJ2-5,TGTGCCAGCAGTTACTCGAACGGGGTAAAAAATGAAGAGACCCAGTACTTC,CASSYSNGVKNEETQYF
NA,many,TRBV20-1,TRBJ1-5,TGCAGTGCTAGAGATCCCAGGAAAAATCAGCCCCAGCATTTT,CSARDPRKNQPQHF
NA,many,TRBV7-9,TRBJ1-2,TGTGCCAGCAGTGGCACCGGGGCCTTCTATGGCTACACCTTC,CASSGTGAFYGYTF
NA,many,TRBV20-1,TRBJ1-5,TGCAGTGCTGTAGGGGGTAGCAATCAGCCCCAGCATTTT,CSAVGGSNQPQHF
NA,many,TRBV19,TRBJ1-5,TGTGCCAGTAGTATAGTTAGAGGTCGTAATCAGCCCCAGCATTTT,CASSIVRGRNQPQHF
NA,many,TRBV11-2,TRBJ2-2,TGTGCCAGCACCTGGGGGCCGAACACCGGGGAGCTGTTTTTT,CASTWGPNTGELFF
NA,many,TRBV7-3,TRBJ1-1,TGTGCCAGCAGCTCCCTTCGGTTCGCTGAAGCTTTCTTT,CASSSLRFAEAFF
NA,many,TRBV12-3/TRBV12-4,TRBJ2-7,TGTGCCAGCAGTGTCCGGGACACCTCCTACGAGCAGTACTTC,CASSVRDTSYEQYF
NA,many,TRBV7-9,TRBJ2-5,TGTGCCAGCAGCAACTCTGGACTAACTTCTCAAGAGACCCAGTACTTC,CASSNSGLTSQETQYF
NA,NA,TRBV30,TRBJ2-5,TGTGCCTGGAGTGTCTCGCTCCTGGGGACCCAGTACTTC,CAWSVSLLGTQYF
NA,once,TRBV19,TRBJ2-7,TGTGCCAGTAGTATAAGGTTGTGGACTCACGAGCAGTACTTC,CASSIRLWTHEQYF
NA,many,TRBV29-1,TRBJ2-5,TGCAGTCTTACCGGGGCAGGGGTAGACGAGACCCAGTACTTC,CSLTGAGVDETQYF
NA,many,TRBV18,TRBJ1-6,TGTGCCAGCTCAACACTAGCGACAGCAGATAATTCACCCCTCCACTTT,CASSTLATADNSPLHF
TRBD1,many,TRBV7-2,TRBJ1-1,TGTGCCACCGGGACAGGGGGCATGAACACTGAAGCTTTCTTT,CATGTGGMNTEAFF
NA,many,TRBV7-2,TRBJ1-1,TGTGCCAGCAGCCTCACAGGGTACACTGAAGCTTTCTTT,CASSLTGYTEAFF
NA,many,TRBV12-3/TRBV12-4,TRBJ2-7,TGTGCCAGCATCTCTCCGGCCTCCTACGAGCAGTACTTC,CASISPASYEQYF
TRBD1,many,TRBV6-2/TRBV6-3,TRBJ1-1,TGTGCCACAAAGACAGGGGTTACTGAAGCTTTCTTT,CATKTGVTEAFF
TRBD1,many,TRBV12-3/TRBV12-4,TRBJ1-2,TGTGCCAGCGCTTCATTAGCAGGGGGCGGCTACACCTTC,CASASLAGGGYTF
TRBD1,many,TRBV7-2,TRBJ1-6,TGTGCCAGCAGCCACACGTCCAGGGGGCTAAATTCACCCCTCCACTTT,CASSHTSRGLNSPLHF
NA,many,TRBV6-2/TRBV6-3,TRBJ1-1,TGTGCCAGCAGTTACTCCCCCTTGAAAATGAACACTGAAGCTTTCTTT,CASSYSPLKMNTEAFF
TRBD1,NA,TRBV7-8,TRBJ1-6,TGTGCCAGCAGCTTAGAAGGGACAGCCAATAATTCACCCCTCCACTTT,CASSLEGTANNSPLHF
TRBD1,many,TRBV5-1,TRBJ2-4,TGCGCCAGCAGCTTGTGGCAGGGGGTTGAGAACATTCAGTACTTC,CASSLWQGVENIQYF
NA,few,TRBV6-1,TRBJ1-1,TGTGCCAGCAGAAAACTCGGCAGGGGCACTGAAGCTTTCTTT,CASRKLGRGTEAFF
NA,many,TRBV6-2/TRBV6-3,TRBJ1-5,TGTGCCAGCAAGGGGGTCAGCCCCATGCATTTT,CASKGVSPMHF
NA,many,TRBV5-8,TRBJ2-7,TGTGCCAGCAGCACGACGGTCGCCTACGAGCAGTACTTC,CASSTTVAYEQYF
TRBD1,many,TRBV28,TRBJ1-1,TGTGCCAGCAGTTTCCCTTCAGGGGGCATGAACACTGAAGCTTTCTTT,CASSFPSGGMNTEAFF
TRBD1,NA,TRBV11-2,TRBJ1-3,TGTGCCAGCAGCATAGGGACAGCCACGTCTGGAAACACCATATATTTT,CASSIGTATSGNTIYF
NA,many,TRBV5-5,TRBJ1-5,TGTGCCAGCAGCTCCTGGGGGAGTCAGCCCCAGCATTTT,CASSSWGSQPQHF
NA,many,TRBV6-2/TRBV6-3,TRBJ2-4,TGTGCCAGCAGTTACTCGGGGACGTTCGGCAAAAACATTCAGTACTTC,CASSYSGTFGKNIQYF
NA,many,TRBV10-3,TRBJ1-1,TGTGCCATCAGTGAGACGAGACGGGACGGAAGAGAAGCTTTCTTT,CAISETRRDGREAFF
NA,many,TRBV29-1,TRBJ1-1,TGCAGCTCCTCACCCCCGGGTATAACTGAAGCTTTCTTT,CSSSPPGITEAFF
NA,many,TRBV20-1,TRBJ2-7,TGCAGTGCTAGTGGGCAGGGTTTGTACGAGCAGTACTTC,CSASGQGLYEQYF
NA,many,TRBV10-1,TRBJ1-2,TGCGCCAGCAGTGAGGGGATTAACTATGGCTACACCTTC,CASSEGINYGYTF
TRBD2,NA,TRBV28,TRBJ2-7,TGTGCCAGCAGTTTATACGGACTAGCGCGGGAGCAGTACTTC,CASSLYGLAREQYF
NA,many,TRBV24-1,TRBJ2-5,TGTGCCGCCAGGAACGAGACCCAGTACTTC,CAARNETQYF
NA,many,TRBV6-5,TRBJ1-1,TGTGCCAGCAGCAGAGAGGCCGCCTTCCTTATAGTGAACACTGAAGCTTTCTTT,CASSREAAFLIVNTEAFF
NA,few,TRBV12-3/TRBV12-4,TRBJ1-1,TGTGCCAGCAGTTACAGGGCGGCTGAAGCTTTCTTT,CASSYRAAEAFF